The T cell receptor beta chain described here comes from a study of TIL therapy for anti-PD-1-resistant metastatic lung cancer. Whole-study context: Patients had a median age of approximately 57 years (range about 38-85). Study-level points and caveats: The cohort had more treatment-naive, never-smoker and oncogene-addicted patients than typical.

The immunoSEQ assay was v3. Using immunoSEQ multiplex PCR, the repertoire was profiled, and TCRdb retains in-frame clones only, with some absent. The sample includes about 50,000 clones, about 80% seen only once; the top ten take about 5%. Concerning this clone itself: The antigen remains undetermined.

Indicated time point: pre-treatment sample, taken before nivolumab and TIL therapy. Adults with stage 4 NSCLC were enrolled in a phase I trial. CDR1 is SGHKS, CDR2 YYEKEE, per germline (reference sequence). V shed 4 bases and J 8 bases; nucleotides not matched to a gene: 9. This CDR3 is 15 amino acids long. This chain uses TRBV5-5 with TRBJ1-4, with TRBD1 matching over 9 bases. The receptor was derived from a woman aged 30 to 85 with non-small cell lung cancer. Material: blood, obtained at baseline. The CDR3 loop reads CASSANRGLDEKLFF. CDR3 DNA sequence: TGTGCCAGCAGCGCCAACAGGGGGCTGGACGAAAAACTGTTTTTT.